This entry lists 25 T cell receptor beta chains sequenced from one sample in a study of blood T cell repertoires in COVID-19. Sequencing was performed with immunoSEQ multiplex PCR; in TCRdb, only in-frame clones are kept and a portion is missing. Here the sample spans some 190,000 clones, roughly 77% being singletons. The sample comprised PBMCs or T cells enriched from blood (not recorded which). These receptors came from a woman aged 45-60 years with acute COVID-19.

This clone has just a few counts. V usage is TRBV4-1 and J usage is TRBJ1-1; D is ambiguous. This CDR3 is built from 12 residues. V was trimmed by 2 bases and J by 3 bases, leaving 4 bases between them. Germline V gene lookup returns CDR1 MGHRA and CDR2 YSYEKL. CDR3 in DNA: TGCGCCAGCAGCCAACCATACACTGAAGCTTTCTTT. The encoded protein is CASSQPYTEAFF.

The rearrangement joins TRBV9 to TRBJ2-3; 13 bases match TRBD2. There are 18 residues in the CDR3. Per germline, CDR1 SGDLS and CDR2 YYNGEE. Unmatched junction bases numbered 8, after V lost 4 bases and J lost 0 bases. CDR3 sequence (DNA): TGTGCCAGCAGCCCACGACTAGCGGGGGGAACTAGCACAGATACGCAGTATTTT. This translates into CASSPRLAGGTSTDTQYF. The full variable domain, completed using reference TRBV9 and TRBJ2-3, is DSGVTQTPKHLITATGQRVTLRCSPRSGDLSVYWYQQSLDQGLQFLIQYYNGEERAKGNILERFSAQQFPDLHSELNLSSLELGDSALYFCASSPRLAGGTSTDTQYFGPGTRLTVL.

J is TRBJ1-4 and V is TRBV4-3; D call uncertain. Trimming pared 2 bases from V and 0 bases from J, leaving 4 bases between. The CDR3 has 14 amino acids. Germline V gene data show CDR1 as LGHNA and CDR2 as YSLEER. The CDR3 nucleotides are TGCGCCAGCAGCCAACAGGCAACTAATGAAAAACTGTTTTTT. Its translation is CASSQQATNEKLFF.

CDR3 DNA sequence: TGTGCCAGCAGTTCCCAGTCGAACACTGAAGCTTTCTTT. This encodes CASSSQSNTEAFF. The V gene is TRBV12-3 or TRBV12-4, the J gene TRBJ1-1; no definite D call. Trimming took off 4 bases at V and 1 base at J, with 7 bases between the two ends. The CDR3 totals 13 residues.

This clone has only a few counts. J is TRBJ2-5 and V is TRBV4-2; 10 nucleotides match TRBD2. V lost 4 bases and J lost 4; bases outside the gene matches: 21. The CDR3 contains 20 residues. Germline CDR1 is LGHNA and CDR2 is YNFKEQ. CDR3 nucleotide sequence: TGTGCCAGCAGCCTACGAAGCAGCGGGGGGGCCGAGTCGGGTGTAGAGACCCAGTACTTC. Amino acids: CASSLRSSGGAESGVETQYF.

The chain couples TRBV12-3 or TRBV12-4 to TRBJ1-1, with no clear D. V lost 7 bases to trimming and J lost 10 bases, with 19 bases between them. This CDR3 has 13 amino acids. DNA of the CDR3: TGTGCCAGCACCGACACTCGACCCCTCGGAGCTTTCTTT. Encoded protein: CASTDTRPLGAFF.

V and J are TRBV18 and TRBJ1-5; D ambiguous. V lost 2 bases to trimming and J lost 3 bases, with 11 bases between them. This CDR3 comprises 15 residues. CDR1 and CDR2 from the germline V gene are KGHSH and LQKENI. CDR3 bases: TGTGCCAGCTCACCAGGAATACAGTCCAATCAGCCCCAGCATTTT. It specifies CASSPGIQSNQPQHF.

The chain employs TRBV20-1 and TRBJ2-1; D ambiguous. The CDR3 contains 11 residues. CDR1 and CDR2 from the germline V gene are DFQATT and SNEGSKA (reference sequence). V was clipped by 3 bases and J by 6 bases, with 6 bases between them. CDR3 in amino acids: CSASEANEQFF. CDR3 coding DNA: TGCAGTGCTAGCGAAGCCAATGAGCAGTTCTTC.

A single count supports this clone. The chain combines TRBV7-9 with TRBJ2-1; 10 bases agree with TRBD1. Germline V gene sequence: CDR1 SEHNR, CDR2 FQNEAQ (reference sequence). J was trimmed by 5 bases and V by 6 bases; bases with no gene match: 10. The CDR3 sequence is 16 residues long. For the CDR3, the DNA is TGTGCCAGCAGGCCTCGGGGGACAGGGGTCCACAATGAGCAGTTCTTC. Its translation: CASRPRGTGVHNEQFF. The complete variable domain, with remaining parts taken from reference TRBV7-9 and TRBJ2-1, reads DTGVSQNPRHKITKRGQNVTFRCDPISEHNRLYWYRQTLGQGPEFLTYFQNEAQLEKSRLLSDRFSAERPKGSFSTLEIQRTEQGDSAMYLCASRPRGTGVHNEQFFGPGTRLTVL.

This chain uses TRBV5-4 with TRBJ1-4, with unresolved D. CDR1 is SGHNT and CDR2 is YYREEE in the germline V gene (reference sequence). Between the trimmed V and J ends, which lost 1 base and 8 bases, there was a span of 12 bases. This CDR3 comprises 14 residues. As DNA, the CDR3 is TGTGCCAGCAGCTTGAGTCAAACGGGGGAAAAACTGTTTTTT. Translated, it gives CASSLSQTGEKLFF.

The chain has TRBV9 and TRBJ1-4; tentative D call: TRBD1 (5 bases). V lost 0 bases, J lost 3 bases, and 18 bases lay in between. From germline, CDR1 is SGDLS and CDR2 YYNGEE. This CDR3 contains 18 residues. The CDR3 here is CASSVGLLATGANEKLFF. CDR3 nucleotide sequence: TGTGCCAGCAGCGTAGGGCTTTTGGCTACAGGCGCTAATGAAAAACTGTTTTTT. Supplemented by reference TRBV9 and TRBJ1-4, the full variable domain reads DSGVTQTPKHLITATGQRVTLRCSPRSGDLSVYWYQQSLDQGLQFLIQYYNGEERAKGNILERFSAQQFPDLHSELNLSSLELGDSALYFCASSVGLLATGANEKLFFGSGTQLSVL.

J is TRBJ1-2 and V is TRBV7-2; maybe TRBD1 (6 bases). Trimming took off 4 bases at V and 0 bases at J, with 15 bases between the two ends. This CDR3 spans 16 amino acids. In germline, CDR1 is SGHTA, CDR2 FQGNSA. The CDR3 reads CASSSQGPRANYGYTF. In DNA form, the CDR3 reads TGTGCCAGCAGCTCACAGGGCCCCAGAGCTAACTATGGCTACACCTTC.

The CDR3 coding sequence is TGTGCCAGCAGCTTAGGGACACTGAGCGCAGATACGCAGTATTTT. Translating gives CASSLGTLSADTQYF. V is TRBV7-2 and J is TRBJ2-3, with a tentative D call TRBD1 (5 bases). The CDR3 spans 15 residues. Germline CDR1 is SGHTA and CDR2 is FQGNSA. Trimming left V 1 base short and J 4 bases short, with 12 bases between.

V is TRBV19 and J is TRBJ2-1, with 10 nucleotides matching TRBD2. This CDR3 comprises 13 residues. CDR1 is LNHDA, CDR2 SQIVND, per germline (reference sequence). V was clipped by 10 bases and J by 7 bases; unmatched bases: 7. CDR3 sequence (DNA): TGTGCCACGGGACTAGCGCGGGGGAATGAGCAGTTCTTC. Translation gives CATGLARGNEQFF.

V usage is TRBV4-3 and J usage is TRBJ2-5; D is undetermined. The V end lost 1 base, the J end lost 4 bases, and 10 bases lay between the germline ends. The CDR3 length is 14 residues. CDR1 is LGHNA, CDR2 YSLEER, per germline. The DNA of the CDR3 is TGCGCCAGCAGCCAAGTGGCGGATCGAGAGACCCAGTACTTC. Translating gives CASSQVADRETQYF.

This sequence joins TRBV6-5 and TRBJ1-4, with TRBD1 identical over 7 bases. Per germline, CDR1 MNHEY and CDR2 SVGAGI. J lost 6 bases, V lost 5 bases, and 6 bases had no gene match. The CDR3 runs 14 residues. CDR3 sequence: CASSTGTADEKLFF. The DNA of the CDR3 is TGTGCCAGCAGTACTGGGACAGCGGATGAAAAACTGTTTTTT.

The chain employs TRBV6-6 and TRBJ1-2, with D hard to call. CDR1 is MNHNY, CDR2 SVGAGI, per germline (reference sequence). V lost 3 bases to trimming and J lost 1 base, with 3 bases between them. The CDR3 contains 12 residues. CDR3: CASSYINYGYTF. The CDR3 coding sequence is TGTGCCAGCAGTTATATTAACTATGGCTACACCTTC.

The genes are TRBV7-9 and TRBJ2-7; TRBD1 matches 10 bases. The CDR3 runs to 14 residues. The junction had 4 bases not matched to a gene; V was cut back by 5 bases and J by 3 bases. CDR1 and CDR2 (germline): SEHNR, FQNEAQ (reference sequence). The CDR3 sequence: CASSPGQGNYEQYV. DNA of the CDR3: TGTGCCAGCAGCCCGGGACAGGGGAACTACGAGCAGTACGTC.

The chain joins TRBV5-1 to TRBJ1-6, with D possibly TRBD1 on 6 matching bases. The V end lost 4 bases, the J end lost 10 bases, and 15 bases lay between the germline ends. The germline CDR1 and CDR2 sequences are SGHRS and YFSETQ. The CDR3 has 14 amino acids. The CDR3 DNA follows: TGCGCCAGCAGCCAGGGGCAGGGAGAGTCACCCCTCCACTTT. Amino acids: CASSQGQGESPLHF.

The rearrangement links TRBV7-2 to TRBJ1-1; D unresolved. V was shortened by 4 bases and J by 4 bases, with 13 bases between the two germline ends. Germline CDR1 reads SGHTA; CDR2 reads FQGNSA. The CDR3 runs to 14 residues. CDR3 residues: CASSYKPVSTEAFF. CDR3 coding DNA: TGTGCCAGCAGCTACAAACCCGTCAGCACTGAAGCTTTCTTT.

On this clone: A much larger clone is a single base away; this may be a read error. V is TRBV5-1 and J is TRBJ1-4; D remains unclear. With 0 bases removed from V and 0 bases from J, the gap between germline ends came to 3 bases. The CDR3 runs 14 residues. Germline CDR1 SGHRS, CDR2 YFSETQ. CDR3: CASSLGATNEKLFF. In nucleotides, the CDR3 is TGCGCCAGCAGCTTGGGAGCAACTAATGAAAAACTGTTTTTT.

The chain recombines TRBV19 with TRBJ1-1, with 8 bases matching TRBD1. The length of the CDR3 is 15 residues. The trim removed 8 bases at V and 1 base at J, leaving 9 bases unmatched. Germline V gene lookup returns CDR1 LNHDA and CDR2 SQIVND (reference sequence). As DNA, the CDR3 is TGTGCCAGTTCCCGGGACAGGCGAGGGAACACTGAAGCTTTCTTT. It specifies CASSRDRRGNTEAFF.

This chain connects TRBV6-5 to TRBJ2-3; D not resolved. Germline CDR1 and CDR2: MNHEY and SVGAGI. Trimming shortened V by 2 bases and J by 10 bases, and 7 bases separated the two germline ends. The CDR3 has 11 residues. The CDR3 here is CASSYLSAQYF. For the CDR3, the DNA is TGTGCCAGCAGTTACCTTTCGGCGCAGTATTTT.

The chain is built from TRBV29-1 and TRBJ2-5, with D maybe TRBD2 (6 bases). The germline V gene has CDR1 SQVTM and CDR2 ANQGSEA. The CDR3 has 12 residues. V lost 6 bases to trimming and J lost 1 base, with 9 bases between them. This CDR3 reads CSVNGGQETQYF. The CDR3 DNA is TGCAGCGTCAACGGGGGCCAAGAGACCCAGTACTTC. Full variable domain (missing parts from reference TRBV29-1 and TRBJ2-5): SAVISQKPSRDICQRGTSLTIQCQVDSQVTMMFWYRQQPGQSLTLIATANQGSEATYESGFVIDKFPISRPNLTFSTLTVSNMSPEDSSIYLCSVNGGQETQYFGPGTRLLVL.

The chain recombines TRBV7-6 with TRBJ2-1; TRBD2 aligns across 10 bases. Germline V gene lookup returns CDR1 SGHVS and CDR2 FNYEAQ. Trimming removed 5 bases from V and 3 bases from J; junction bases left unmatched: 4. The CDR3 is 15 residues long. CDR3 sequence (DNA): TGTGCCAGCAGCGCCTCTAGCGGGAGCTACAATGAGCAGTTCTTC. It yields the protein CASSASSGSYNEQFF.